These 5 T cell receptor beta chains came from one sample sequenced in a study of T cell responses to AZD1222 COVID-19 vaccine. The assay was immunoSEQ multiplex PCR, and TCRdb's table has in-frame clones only and misses some. The table has some 50,000 clones, more than 75% seen once; the top ten hold roughly 17%. This sample comprised peripheral blood, obtained on day 0 of AZD1222 vaccination. These receptors all stem from an adult in good health.

The chain links TRBV19 to TRBJ2-5, with D perhaps TRBD1 (5 bases). This CDR3 region has 12 residues. Germline V gene sequence: CDR1 LNHDA, CDR2 SQIVND (reference sequence). The germline V and J ends were trimmed by 4 bases and 3 bases, with 6 bases remaining between them. CDR3 sequence (DNA): TGTGCCAGTAGTACAGGGAAAGAGACCCAGTACTTC. This translates into CASSTGKETQYF. The variable domain in full, completed from reference TRBV19 and TRBJ2-5, reads DGGITQSPKYLFRKEGQNVTLSCEQNLNHDAMYWYRQDPGQGLRLIYYSQIVNDFQKGDIAEGYSVSREKKESFPLTVTSAQKNPTAFYLCASSTGKETQYFGPGTRLLVL.

V gene TRBV7-2 combines with J gene TRBJ2-2; D not resolved. The CDR3 covers 16 residues. Germline-derived CDR1 and CDR2 are SGHTA and FQGNSA. Trimming took off 1 base at V and 2 bases at J, with 11 bases between the two ends. This CDR3 reads CASSLGSRPNTGELFF. The CDR3 nucleotides read TGTGCCAGCAGCTTAGGGTCAAGGCCAAACACCGGGGAGCTGTTTTTT.

This clone is categorized as medium-sized. The chain uses TRBV5-6 and TRBJ2-3; 13 nucleotides line up with TRBD2. Germline V gene lookup returns CDR1 SGHDT and CDR2 YYEEEE. J lost 0 bases, V lost 2 bases, and 6 bases had no gene match. There are 18 residues in the CDR3. CDR3 coding DNA: TGTGCCAGCAGCTTTGCCCCGGGACTAGCGGGGAGCACAGATACGCAGTATTTT. Translation gives CASSFAPGLAGSTDTQYF.

The CDR3 spells CASSQGVYIQYF. CDR3 coding DNA: TGTGCCAGCAGCCAGGGGGTGTACATTCAGTACTTC. This rearrangement joins TRBV14 to TRBJ2-4; D might be TRBD1 or TRBD2, each matching 5 bases. CDR3 size: 12 residues. Trimming stripped 3 bases from V and 8 bases from J, with 8 bases between. Germline V gene sequence: CDR1 SGHDN, CDR2 FVKESK.

The CDR3 DNA reads TGTGCCAGTAGTCCCAGAGGACAGGGACGTACCTACGAGCAGTACTTC. Translated: CASSPRGQGRTYEQYF. This chain connects TRBV19 to TRBJ2-7; 8 bases are shared with TRBD1. Germline V lookup: CDR1 LNHDA, CDR2 SQIVND (reference sequence). V gave up 5 bases and J gave up 2 bases; unmatched junction bases: 11. The CDR3 has 16 residues.